The present T cell receptor (beta chain) was sequenced within a study of tumor-infiltrating lymphocytes in primary liver carcinoma. For the study at large: Patients of both sexes were 30 to 69 years old. Study findings and constraints: Lower overlap was observed for tumor-adjacent and tumor-blood pairs relative to tumor region pairs.

The template, approximately 500 ng total RNA, yielded TCR beta cDNA made with a constant-region primer. Library construction for TCR beta comprised three nested multiplex PCR rounds performed with slightly modified ARM-PCR. The opening two PCR rounds, around 9 cycles each, paired TRBV1-TRBV30 forward primers with a C-beta reverse primer. One entry per CDR3 protein, called by TCRdb with MiXCR from the multiplex PCR reads. The table includes about 75,000 distinct CDR3 sequences, roughly 71% detected once. The CDR3 is made up of 12 amino acids. For each extraction, RNA and DNA were obtained together from about 21-30 mg of unsorted bulk tissue. A note on this clonotype: What it binds is unknown. One end of the junction is discordant with germline, which a read error may explain.

The receptor was isolated from a man aged 35-49 years with primary liver carcinoma and hepatitis B virus infection. The chain recombines TRBV12-3 or TRBV12-4 with TRBJ2-5; D gene uncertain. The sequenced sample was tumor-adjacent normal liver tissue. The CDR3 nucleotides are TGTGCCAGCAGCTTAGCAAAGGAGACCCAGTACTTC. Its protein product is CASSLAKETQYF.